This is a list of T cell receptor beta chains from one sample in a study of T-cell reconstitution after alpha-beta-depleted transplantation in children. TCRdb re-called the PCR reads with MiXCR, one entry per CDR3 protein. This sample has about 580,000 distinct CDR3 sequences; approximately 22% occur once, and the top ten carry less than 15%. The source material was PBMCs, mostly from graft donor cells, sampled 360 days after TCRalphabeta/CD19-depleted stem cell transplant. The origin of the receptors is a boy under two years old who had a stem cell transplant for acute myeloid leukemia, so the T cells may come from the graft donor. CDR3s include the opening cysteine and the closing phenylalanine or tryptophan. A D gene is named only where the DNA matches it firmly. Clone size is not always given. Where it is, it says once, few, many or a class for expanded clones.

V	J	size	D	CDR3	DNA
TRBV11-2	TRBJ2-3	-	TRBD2	CASSLDGRGGRTDTQYF	TGTGCCAGCAGCTTAGATGGTCGGGGGGGCAGGACAGATACGCAGTATTTT
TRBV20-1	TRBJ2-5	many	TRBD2	CSASFGGETQYF	TGCAGTGCTAGTTTCGGGGGGGAGACCCAGTACTTC
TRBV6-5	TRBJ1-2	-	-	CASSYSLQGRRTYGYTF	TGTGCCAGCAGTTACTCCTTGCAGGGGCGCAGGACCTATGGCTACACCTTC
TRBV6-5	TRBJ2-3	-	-	CASSYGATTDTQYF	TGTGCCAGCAGTTACGGTGCCACTACAGATACGCAGTATTTT
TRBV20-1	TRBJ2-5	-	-	CSAIRGAGETQYF	TGCAGTGCCATCAGGGGCGCGGGGGAGACCCAGTACTTC
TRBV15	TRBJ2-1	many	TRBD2	CATSRVAGGPDNEQFF	TGTGCCACCAGCAGAGTAGCGGGGGGGCCGGACAATGAGCAGTTCTTC
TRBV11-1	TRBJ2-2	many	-	CASSYFGRGLPHPNTGELFF	TGTGCCAGCAGCTACTTTGGGAGGGGGCTCCCCCATCCTAACACCGGGGAGCTGTTTTTT
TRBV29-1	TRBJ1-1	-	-	CSVEDGGTTEAFF	TGCAGCGTTGAAGATGGAGGGACCACTGAAGCTTTCTTT
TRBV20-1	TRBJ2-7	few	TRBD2	CSARSGTSLEQYF	TGCAGTGCTAGATCCGGGACTAGTCTTGAGCAGTACTTC
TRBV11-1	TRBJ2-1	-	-	CASSLWRIREDVGNEQFF	TGTGCCAGCAGCTTGTGGCGTATTCGTGAGGACGTTGGGAATGAGCAGTTCTTC
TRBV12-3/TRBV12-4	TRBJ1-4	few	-	CASSSGTYLLELFF	TGTGCCAGCAGTTCCGGGACTTACCTTCTGGAACTGTTTTTT
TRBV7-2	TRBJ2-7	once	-	CASSLGARAYEQYF	TGTGCCAGCAGCTTAGGGGCCCGGGCCTACGAGCAGTACTTC
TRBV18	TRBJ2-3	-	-	CASSPMEGRTDTQYF	TGTGCCAGCTCACCGATGGAGGGACGCACAGATACGCAGTATTTT
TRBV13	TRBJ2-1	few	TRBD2	CASSGSGGPEQFF	TGTGCCAGCAGCGGGAGCGGGGGCCCTGAGCAGTTCTTC
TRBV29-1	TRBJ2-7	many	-	CSVEVGGMYEQYF	TGCAGCGTTGAGGTGGGGGGCATGTACGAGCAGTACTTC
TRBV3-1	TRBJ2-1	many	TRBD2	CASSQDGDYYNEQFF	TGTGCCAGCAGCCAAGACGGGGACTACTACAATGAGCAGTTCTTC
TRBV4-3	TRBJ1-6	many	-	CASSQGGGGLHF	TGCGCCAGCAGCCAAGGAGGGGGGGGTCTCCACTTT
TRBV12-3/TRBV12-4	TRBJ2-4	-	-	CASSFPNLLAKNIQYF	TGTGCCAGCAGTTTCCCAAACTTGTTAGCCAAAAACATTCAGTACTTC
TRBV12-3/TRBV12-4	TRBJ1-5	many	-	CASSGGPNQPQHF	TGTGCCAGCAGTGGAGGGCCCAATCAGCCCCAGCATTTT
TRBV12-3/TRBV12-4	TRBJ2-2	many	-	CASSLKDPGRGAGELFF	TGTGCCAGCAGTTTGAAAGATCCGGGCCGGGGCGCCGGGGAGCTGTTTTTT
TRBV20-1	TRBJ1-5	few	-	CSAKGWDSNQPQHF	TGCAGTGCTAAAGGGTGGGATAGCAATCAGCCCCAGCATTTT
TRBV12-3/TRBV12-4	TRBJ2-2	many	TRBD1	CASQQGAVIGELFF	TGTGCCAGCCAACAGGGGGCTGTCATCGGGGAGCTGTTTTTT